A selection of T cell receptor beta chains follows, all from one sample in a study of blood T cells in healthy people across ages. TCRdb reanalysed the 5' RACE reads using MiXCR and keeps one entry per CDR3 protein. The sample yields under 850,000 distinct CDR3 sequences, about 37% seen once. Sequencing input: blood. Source of these receptors: a man aged 18 to 35 in good health. The CDR3 runs from the conserved cysteine through the conserved F or W. D genes are given only for firm matches. Where a row states a size, it is once, few, many or the class of an expanded clone; other rows omit it.

>TRBV12-3/TRBV12-4|many|.|TRBJ1-1
CASSLGQANTEAFF
TGTGCCAGCAGTTTAGGGCAGGCGAACACTGAAGCTTTCTTT
>TRBV7-2|many|TRBD1|TRBJ2-7
CASSATGGDYEQYF
TGTGCCAGCAGCGCGACAGGGGGCGACTACGAGCAGTACTTC
>TRBV7-3|.|.|TRBJ2-1
CASSFQGGEQFF
TGTGCCAGCAGCTTCCAGGGAGGTGAGCAGTTCTTC
>TRBV15|.|.|TRBJ2-5
CATSRDKRPRETQYF
TGTGCCACCAGCAGAGATAAGAGACCCCGGGAGACCCAGTACTTC
>TRBV6-2/TRBV6-3|.|TRBD1|TRBJ1-5
CASSYSKALRDRGKIYSNQPQHF
TGTGCCAGCAGTTACTCGAAGGCCTTGCGGGACAGGGGGAAGATTTATAGCAATCAGCCCCAGCATTTT
>TRBV5-5|.|.|TRBJ1-1
CASTVGAEAFF
TGTGCCAGCACCGTCGGGGCTGAAGCTTTCTTT
>TRBV14|once|.|TRBJ1-6
CASSQAPTRRPSSYNSPLHF
TGTGCCAGCAGCCAAGCCCCTACCAGAAGGCCGAGCTCCTATAATTCACCCCTCCACTTT
>TRBV6-2/TRBV6-3|few|.|TRBJ2-7
CASSYGAVSSYEQYF
TGTGCCAGCAGTTACGGCGCGGTTAGCTCCTACGAGCAGTACTTC
>TRBV6-5|many|.|TRBJ1-2
CASSYSGQTNYGYTF
TGTGCCAGCAGTTACTCAGGACAGACTAACTATGGCTACACCTTC
>TRBV7-2|.|TRBD2|TRBJ2-3
CASSETSQSTDTQYF
TGTGCCAGCAGCGAGACTAGCCAGAGCACAGATACGCAGTATTTT
>TRBV6-1|.|TRBD1|TRBJ2-5
CASSFHRGLFEETQYF
TGTGCCAGCAGTTTCCACAGGGGGCTCTTCGAAGAGACCCAGTACTTC
>TRBV5-1|.|.|TRBJ1-2
CASSLGYDGYTF
TGCGCCAGCAGCTTGGGGTACGATGGCTACACCTTC
>TRBV9|.|TRBD1|TRBJ1-6
CASSAGTGGPSPPHF
TGTGCCAGCAGCGCTGGGACAGGAGGTCCTTCACCCCCCCACTTT
>TRBV20-1|.|TRBD1|TRBJ1-5
CSARSKDRDNQPQHF
TGCAGTGCTAGATCCAAGGACAGGGACAATCAGCCCCAGCATTTT
>TRBV5-1|.|TRBD2|TRBJ2-2
CASSLPTGGAGELFF
TGCGCCAGCAGCTTGCCTACGGGGGGAGCCGGGGAGCTGTTTTTT
>TRBV4-3|.|TRBD2|TRBJ2-5
CASSPFGASGGGDEQYF
TGCGCCAGCAGCCCTTTCGGGGCTAGCGGGGGTGGTGATGAGCAGTACTTC
>TRBV4-3|few|.|TRBJ2-7
CASSQDLVGEVAYEQYF
TGCGCCAGCAGCCAAGACCTGGTCGGGGAGGTTGCCTACGAGCAGTACTTC
>TRBV29-1|few|.|TRBJ2-5
CSVEGAQWGQETQYF
TGCAGCGTTGAGGGGGCCCAGTGGGGACAAGAGACCCAGTACTTC
>TRBV27|.|TRBD2|TRBJ2-1
CASREGGGYNEQFF
TGTGCCAGCAGAGAGGGCGGGGGCTACAATGAGCAGTTCTTC
>TRBV29-1|few|.|TRBJ2-3
CSVPLGAPGDTQYF
TGCAGCGTGCCCTTAGGAGCCCCAGGGGATACGCAGTATTTT
>TRBV15|few|.|TRBJ1-2
CATNRDPGQANYGYTF
TGTGCCACCAATAGAGACCCCGGCCAAGCTAACTATGGCTACACCTTC
>TRBV6-6|.|TRBD1|TRBJ2-3
CASSYLSAGTDTDTQYF
TGTGCCAGCAGTTACCTCTCAGCCGGGACAGACACAGATACGCAGTATTTT
>TRBV27|.|TRBD1|TRBJ1-3
CASSLTGGSLGNTIYF
TGTGCCAGCAGTTTAACAGGGGGTTCGCTCGGAAACACCATATATTTT
>TRBV29-1|.|.|TRBJ1-1
CSAEDRAANTEAFF
TGCAGCGCTGAAGATCGCGCGGCGAACACTGAAGCTTTCTTT